These 26 T cell receptor beta chains share one sample of origin, sequenced in a study of PD-L1 blockade in urothelial cancer (dated by TCRdb to about 2017). Library creation used the immunoSEQ multiplex PCR assay. Held by TCRdb, this immuneACCESS table contains in-frame sequences only and omits some clones. Under half of the omission traces to an unresolved V gene where checked; the cause of the rest is unknown. A total of about 45,000 clones appear in this sample, about 88% of them only once. 20% to 25% of the sample rests with the top ten. Read against the paper, the sample's time point label means: pretreatment peripheral blood. This specimen was PBMCs, taken around atezolizumab (anti-PD-L1) treatment. These receptor sequences come from a donor aged 40 or over with urothelial cancer.

The chain carries TRBV11-3 and TRBJ1-1, with TRBD1 identical over 8 bases. The trim removed 5 bases at V and 11 bases at J, leaving 4 bases unmatched. This CDR3 spans 11 amino acids. Per the germline V gene, CDR1 is SGHNT and CDR2 is YENEEA. CDR3 amino acids: CASSKQGEAFF. For the CDR3, the DNA is TGTGCCAGCAGCAAACAGGGGGAGGCTTTCTTT.

The rearrangement links TRBV30 to TRBJ1-5, with TRBD1 as a possible D gene (5 bases). The CDR3 extends over 14 amino acids. Between the trimmed V and J ends, which lost 1 base and 9 bases, there was a span of 16 bases. Looked up from germline, CDR1 is GTSNPN and CDR2 is SVGIG (reference sequence). CDR3 sequence: CAWSASGLGRPQHF. For the CDR3, the DNA is TGTGCCTGGAGTGCTTCGGGCCTGGGGCGGCCCCAGCATTTT.

The J gene is TRBJ2-7, the V gene TRBV11-2, with 12 bases matching TRBD2. CDR1 and CDR2 from the germline V gene are SGHAT and FQNNGV. This CDR3 is 15 amino acids long. The trim removed 5 bases at V and 4 bases at J, leaving 6 bases unmatched. The CDR3 loop is CASSPRTSGIYEQYF. The CDR3 DNA reads as TGTGCCAGCAGCCCACGGACTAGCGGGATATACGAGCAGTACTTC.

DNA of the CDR3: TGTGCCAGTACCCGGGATCTATATGGCTACACCTTC. As protein: CASTRDLYGYTF. The chain combines TRBV19 with TRBJ1-2; no clear D gene. This CDR3 contains 12 residues. V dropped 7 bases and J dropped 5 bases, with 11 bases sitting between them. The germline V gene has CDR1 LNHDA and CDR2 SQIVND (reference sequence).

A single count supports this clone. V and J are TRBV5-1 and TRBJ2-2, with 12 nucleotides matching TRBD1. Looked up from germline, CDR1 is SGHRS and CDR2 is YFSETQ. The CDR3 is 16 residues long. With V trimmed by 3 bases and J by 6 bases, 6 bases remained unmatched. The CDR3 nucleotides are TGCGCCAGCAGCTCGGGCGGGACAGGGGGCTCCGGGGAGCTGTTTTTT. Protein product: CASSSGGTGGSGELFF.

This clone was seen just once. The chain couples TRBV7-9 to TRBJ1-2; tentative D call: TRBD1 (6 bases). Germline CDR1 SEHNR, CDR2 FQNEAQ (reference sequence). Trimming took 5 bases from V and 10 from J, leaving 20 bases between them. The CDR3 spans 14 residues. In DNA form, the CDR3 reads TGTGCCAGCAGCCCCGGTGGGGGCCGGCCCCTCTACACCTTC. Translation gives CASSPGGGRPLYTF.

The chain couples TRBV7-3 to TRBJ2-1, with 7 bases identical to TRBD2. Germline values: CDR1 SGHTA, CDR2 FQGTGA. The CDR3 extends over 12 amino acids. V lost 1 base, J lost 10 bases, and 1 base stayed unmatched. This CDR3 is CASSLMGGEQFF. The CDR3 region has the DNA TGTGCCAGCAGCTTAATGGGGGGGGAGCAGTTCTTC. The full variable domain, with the rest looked up from reference TRBV7-3 and TRBJ2-1, is GAGVSQTPSNKVTEKGKYVELRCDPISGHTALYWYRQSLGQGPEFLIYFQGTGAADDSGLPNDRFFAVRPEGSVSTLKIQRTERGDSAVYLCASSLMGGEQFFGPGTRLTVL.

The chain has TRBV27 and TRBJ1-4; tentative D call: TRBD1 (5 bases). This CDR3 spans 16 amino acids. V gave up 2 bases and J gave up 8 bases, with 18 bases separating them. In germline, CDR1 is MNHEY, CDR2 SMNVEV (reference sequence). CDR3 DNA: TGTGCCAGCAGTTTAAGGTGGGGCAGGGCTGGGGAAAAACTGTTTTTT. Amino acid sequence: CASSLRWGRAGEKLFF.

V and J are TRBV28 and TRBJ2-1; maybe TRBD1 (6 bases). The CDR3 totals 15 residues. V lost 5 bases and J 4 bases, leaving 15 bases between the germline ends. Germline V CDR1 and CDR2: MDHEN, SYDVKM. The CDR3 nucleotides are TGTGCCAGCAGTCCCATCGGGACACCATACAATGAGCAGTTCTTC. Its translation is CASSPIGTPYNEQFF.

This chain joins TRBV13 and TRBJ2-3, with D maybe TRBD1 (6 bases). With 5 bases removed from V and 0 bases from J, the gap between germline ends came to 15 bases. The CDR3 runs 16 residues. Per germline, CDR1 PRHDT and CDR2 FYEKMQ (reference sequence). The CDR3 loop reads CASSPPTGPSTDTQYF. The CDR3 DNA sequence: TGTGCCAGCAGCCCCCCGACAGGCCCTAGCACAGATACGCAGTATTTT. Drawing the rest from reference TRBV13 and TRBJ2-3, the complete variable domain is AAGVIQSPRHLIKEKRETATLKCYPIPRHDTVYWYQQGPGQDPQFLISFYEKMQSDKGSIPDRFSAQQFSDYHSELNMSSLELGDSALYFCASSPPTGPSTDTQYFGPGTRLTVL.

This chain joins TRBV7-2 and TRBJ1-2; D perhaps matches TRBD1 (5 bases). V lost 5 bases and J lost 0, with 10 bases in between. CDR1 SGHTA and CDR2 FQGNSA come from the germline V gene. CDR3 length: 14 residues. In DNA form, the CDR3 reads TGTGCCAGCAGCCCCGGGGGAACTAACTATGGCTACACCTTC. Translation gives CASSPGGTNYGYTF.

The rearrangement uses TRBV9 and TRBJ2-5; 15 bases are a match to TRBD2. The J segment lost 5 bases and the V segment lost 3 bases, leaving 2 bases of the junction unmatched. From germline, CDR1 is SGDLS and CDR2 YYNGEE. This CDR3 is built from 15 residues. Here the CDR3 reads CASSAGTSGGETQYF. The CDR3, as DNA: TGTGCCAGCAGCGCAGGGACTAGCGGGGGGGAGACCCAGTACTTC.

The V call is TRBV28, the J call TRBJ2-7, with 12 bases lining up with TRBD2. The CDR3 spans 15 residues. Germline V gene lookup returns CDR1 MDHEN and CDR2 SYDVKM. The V gene end was trimmed by 4 bases and the J gene end by 3 bases; junction bases not matched to a gene: 4. The CDR3 is CASSSSGREIYEQYF. In DNA form, the CDR3 reads TGTGCCAGCAGTTCTAGCGGGAGGGAGATCTACGAGCAGTACTTC. Complete variable domain (other parts from reference TRBV28 and TRBJ2-7): DVKVTQSSRYLVKRTGEKVFLECVQDMDHENMFWYRQDPGLGLRLIYFSYDVKMKEKGDIPEGYSVSREKKERFSLILESASTNQTSMYLCASSSSGREIYEQYFGPGTRLTVT.

This clone was recorded once. The chain joins TRBV18 to TRBJ2-1, with TRBD1 matching 10 bases. Germline V CDR1 and CDR2: KGHSH, LQKENI. The CDR3 sequence is 19 residues long. V lost 3 bases, J lost 4 bases, and 15 bases stayed unmatched. CDR3 sequence (DNA): TGTGCCAGCTCACCGGGGACAGGGGTAGCACTAGCGACTTACAATGAGCAGTTCTTC. Protein: CASSPGTGVALATYNEQFF.

The chain employs TRBV18 and TRBJ2-5; D is perhaps TRBD2 (6 bases). The CDR3 extends over 13 amino acids. The germline V and J ends were trimmed by 8 bases and 1 base, with 11 bases remaining between them. CDR1 KGHSH and CDR2 LQKENI come from the germline V gene. Here the CDR3 DNA reads TGTGCCAGCACCCCGGGACTCCAAGAGACCCAGTACTTC. Translated, it gives CASTPGLQETQYF.

This CDR3 is CASRGQNTGELFF. DNA for the CDR3: TGTGCCAGCAGGGGGCAGAACACCGGGGAGCTGTTTTTT. The chain uses TRBV9 and TRBJ2-2; weak D call: TRBD1 (5 bases). The V end lost 5 bases, the J end lost 1 base, and 6 bases lay between the germline ends. Per germline, CDR1 SGDLS and CDR2 YYNGEE. This CDR3 spans 13 amino acids.

The V call is TRBV27, the J call TRBJ2-7, with a possible D match to TRBD2 (6 bases). Germline values: CDR1 MNHEY, CDR2 SMNVEV (reference sequence). This CDR3 comprises 12 residues. V lost 8 bases to trimming and J lost 2 bases, with 10 bases between them. The CDR3 loop reads CASSGSTYEQYF. The CDR3 region has the DNA TGTGCCAGCTCCGGGAGCACCTACGAGCAGTACTTC.

CDR3 loop: CASSFGSQYGYTF. The CDR3 bases are TGTGCCAGCAGTTTTGGCAGTCAATATGGCTACACCTTC. The rearrangement uses TRBV28 and TRBJ1-2, with D hard to call. The V gene's germline CDR1 is MDHEN and CDR2 SYDVKM. This CDR3 has 13 residues. V lost 3 bases, J lost 5 bases, and 10 bases lay in between.

This chain connects TRBV7-3 to TRBJ2-1; 9 bases map to TRBD1. CDR3 length: 16 residues. The germline gives CDR1 SGHTA, CDR2 FQGTGA. J was trimmed by 1 base and V by 5 bases; bases with no gene match: 6. CDR3 nucleotides: TGTGCCAGCAGCCGGGACAGGGCTCGGTCCTACAATGAGCAGTTCTTC. Its translation: CASSRDRARSYNEQFF.

The chain joins TRBV28 to TRBJ2-6, with D unclear. This CDR3 has 12 amino acids. V lost 4 bases and J 4 bases, leaving 2 bases between the germline ends. Germline V CDR1 and CDR2: MDHEN, SYDVKM. The CDR3 loop is CASSSGANVLTF. Here the CDR3 DNA reads TGTGCCAGCAGTTCGGGGGCCAACGTCCTGACTTTC.

This chain uses TRBV11-3 with TRBJ2-7; D might be TRBD2 (5 bases). From germline, CDR1 is SGHNT and CDR2 YENEEA. The V gene lost 5 bases and the J gene lost 0 bases, with 14 bases spanning the gap. CDR3 size: 15 residues. CDR3 sequence reads: CASSPRVRVSYEQYF. CDR3 in DNA: TGTGCCAGCAGCCCGAGGGTGCGGGTCTCCTACGAGCAGTACTTC.

V is TRBV7-9 and J is TRBJ2-2; 10 bases line up with TRBD1. The CDR3 is 14 residues long. Per the germline V gene, CDR1 is SEHNR and CDR2 is FQNEAQ (reference sequence). V lost 10 bases and J lost 4; bases outside the gene matches: 6. The DNA for the CDR3 is TGTGCCACTCGACAGGGGGCCTCCACCGGGGAGCTGTTTTTT. Its protein is CATRQGASTGELFF.

The rearrangement joins TRBV19 to TRBJ2-1, with D possibly matching TRBD2 (7 bases). The CDR3 covers 15 residues. The V end lost 7 bases, the J end lost 2 bases, and 15 bases lay between the germline ends. Per the germline V gene, CDR1 is LNHDA and CDR2 is SQIVND (reference sequence). The CDR3 sequence: CASTPGGAAYNEQFF. The CDR3 coding sequence is TGTGCCAGTACCCCTGGGGGGGCCGCCTACAATGAGCAGTTCTTC.

The chain is built from TRBV9 and TRBJ2-1, with 13 bases that match TRBD2. CDR3 size: 16 residues. Per germline, CDR1 SGDLS and CDR2 YYNGEE. V dropped 1 base and J dropped 7; count of bases not matched to a gene: 5. The CDR3 region has the DNA TGTGCCAGCAGCGTAAAACTAGCGGGAGGGGGAAATGAGCAGTTCTTC. Its translation: CASSVKLAGGGNEQFF.

The chain is built from TRBV21-1 and TRBJ2-7; the table's D gene call, TRBD1, was not cross checked with the DNA. TRBV21-1 is noted as a pseudogene. The CDR3 covers 19 residues. For the CDR3, the DNA is TGTGCCAGCAGCAAGTACGGACAGGCCAGACTCCGAAGCTCCTACGAGCAGTACTTC. Translated: CASSKYGQARLRSSYEQYF.

The rearrangement links TRBV6-5 to TRBJ1-5, with D perhaps TRBD1 (5 bases). This CDR3 comprises 13 residues. Trimming stripped 5 bases from V and 3 bases from J, with 8 bases between. The germline V gene encodes CDR1 MNHEY and CDR2 SVGAGI. CDR3 DNA: TGTGCCAGCAGTCGACAGATCAATCAGCCCCAGCATTTT. Protein: CASSRQINQPQHF.